This T cell receptor (beta chain) is drawn from a study of PD-1 blockade in classical Hodgkin lymphoma. Note on this clone: Its specificity is not known.

TCRdb's copy holds only in-frame clones and misses some; the assay was immunoSEQ multiplex PCR. The table has about 4,200 clones, around 80% seen once. All the patients suffered relapse after autologous stem cell transplantation, and brentuximab vedotin exposure differed. Best response was recorded as complete response, partial response or progressive disease. Whole-study results and caveats: No one has yet defined what causes the repertoire differences, which may be disease activity or prior therapy.

The clonotype comes from a human donor with classical Hodgkin lymphoma. The sample in question was peripheral blood mononuclear cells (PBMCs), obtained at baseline.

The CDR3: CASTYRQGAHGYTF. CDR3 sequence (DNA): TGTGCCAGCACTTACAGACAGGGTGCGCATGGCTACACCTTC. The chain links TRBV28 to TRBJ1-2, with 7 bases that match TRBD1. V shed 7 bases, J shed 6 bases, and the junction held 11 bases outside the gene matches. CDR1 is MDHEN and CDR2 is SYDVKM in the germline V gene. The CDR3 contains 14 residues.